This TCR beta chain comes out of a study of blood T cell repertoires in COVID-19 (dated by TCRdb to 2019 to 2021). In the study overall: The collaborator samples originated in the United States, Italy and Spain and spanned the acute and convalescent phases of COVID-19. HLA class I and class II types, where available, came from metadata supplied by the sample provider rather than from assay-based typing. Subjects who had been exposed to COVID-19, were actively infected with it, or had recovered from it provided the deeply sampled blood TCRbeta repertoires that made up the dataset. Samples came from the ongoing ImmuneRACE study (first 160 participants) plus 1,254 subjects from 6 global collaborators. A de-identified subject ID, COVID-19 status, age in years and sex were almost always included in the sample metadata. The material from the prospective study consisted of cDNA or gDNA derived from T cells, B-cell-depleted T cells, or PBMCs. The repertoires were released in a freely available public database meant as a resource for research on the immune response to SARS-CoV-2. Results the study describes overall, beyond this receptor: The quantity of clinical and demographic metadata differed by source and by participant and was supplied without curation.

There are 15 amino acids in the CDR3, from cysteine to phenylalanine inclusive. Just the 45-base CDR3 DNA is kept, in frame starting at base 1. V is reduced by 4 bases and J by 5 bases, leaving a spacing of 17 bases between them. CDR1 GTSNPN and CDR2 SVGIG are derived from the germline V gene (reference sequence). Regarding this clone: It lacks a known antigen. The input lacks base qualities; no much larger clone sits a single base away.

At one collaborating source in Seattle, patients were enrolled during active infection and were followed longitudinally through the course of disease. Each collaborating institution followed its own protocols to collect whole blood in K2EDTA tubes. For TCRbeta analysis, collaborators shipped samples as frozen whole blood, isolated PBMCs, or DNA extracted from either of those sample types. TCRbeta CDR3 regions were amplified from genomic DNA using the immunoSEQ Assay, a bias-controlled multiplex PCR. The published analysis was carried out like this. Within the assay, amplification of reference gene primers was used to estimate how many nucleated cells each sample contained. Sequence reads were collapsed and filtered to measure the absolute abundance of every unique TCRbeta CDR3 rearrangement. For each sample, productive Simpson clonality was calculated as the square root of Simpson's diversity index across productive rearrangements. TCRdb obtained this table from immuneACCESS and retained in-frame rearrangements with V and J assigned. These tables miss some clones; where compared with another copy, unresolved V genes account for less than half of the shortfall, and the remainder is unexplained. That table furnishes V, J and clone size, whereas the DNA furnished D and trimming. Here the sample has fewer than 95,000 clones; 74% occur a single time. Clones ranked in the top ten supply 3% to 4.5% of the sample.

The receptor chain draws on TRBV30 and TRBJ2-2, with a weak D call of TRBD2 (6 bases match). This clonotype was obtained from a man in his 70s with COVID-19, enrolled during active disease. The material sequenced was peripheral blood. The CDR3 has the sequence CAWTRGRGMTGELFF. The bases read TGTGCCTGGACTCGGGGTCGGGGGATGACCGGGGAGCTGTTTTTT.